This T cell receptor beta chain was identified during a study of blood T cell repertoires in COVID-19. Study-level information: Acute-phase and convalescent COVID-19 samples originated in the United States, Italy and Spain. Sources were T cells, B-cell-depleted T cells, or PBMCs; the material itself was cDNA or gDNA.

CDR1 is SGHDT and CDR2 is YYEEEE in the germline V gene. CDR3 length: 13 amino acids. J lost 4 bases, V lost 4 bases, and 3 bases had no gene match. The age range of participants was about 18 to 100 years, with residence in under 30 US areas. Cohorts were based on clinical histories the participants reported. Assay used: immunoSEQ multiplex PCR; TCRdb lists only in-frame clones, some missing. The profile shows a few hundred thousand clones, approximately 93% of them singletons. The clonotype comes from a woman aged 35 to 49 who had been exposed to COVID-19. Sequenced input: PBMCs or T cells enriched from blood (not recorded which). The V call is TRBV5-6, the J call TRBJ1-2, with TRBD1 matching over 8 bases. CDR3 nucleotides: TGTGCCAGCAGCCAGGACAGGGCCTATGGCTACACCTTC. Protein: CASSQDRAYGYTF. Complete variable domain (other parts from reference TRBV5-6 and TRBJ1-2): DAGVTQSPTHLIKTRGQQVTLRCSPKSGHDTVSWYQQALGQGPQFIFQYYEEEERQRGNFPDRFSGHQFPNYSSELNVNALLLGDSALYLCASSQDRAYGYTFGSGTRLTVV.